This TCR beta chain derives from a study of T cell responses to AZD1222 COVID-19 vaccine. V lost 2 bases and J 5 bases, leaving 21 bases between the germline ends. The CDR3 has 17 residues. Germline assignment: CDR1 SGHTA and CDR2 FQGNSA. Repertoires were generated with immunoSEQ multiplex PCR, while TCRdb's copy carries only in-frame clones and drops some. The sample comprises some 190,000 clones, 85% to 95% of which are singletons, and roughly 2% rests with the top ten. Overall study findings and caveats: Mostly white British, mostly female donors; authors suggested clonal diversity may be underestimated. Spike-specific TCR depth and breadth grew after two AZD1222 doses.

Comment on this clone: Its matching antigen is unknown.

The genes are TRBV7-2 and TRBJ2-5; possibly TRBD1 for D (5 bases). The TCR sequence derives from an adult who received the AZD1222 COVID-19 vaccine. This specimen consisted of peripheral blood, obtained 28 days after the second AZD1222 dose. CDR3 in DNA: TGTGCCAGCAGCTTATTAGTTCGAACAGGCCGGATGGAGACCCAGTACTTC. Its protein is CASSLLVRTGRMETQYF.